This TCR beta chain was profiled in a study of circulating CD8 cells and anti-PD-1 response in melanoma. Each library started from about 15 ng of total RNA using the QIAseq Immune Repertoire TCR panel. TCRdb fed the reads into MiXCR, producing one record per CDR3 protein. The data contain several hundred distinct CDR3 sequences, around 5.7% of them singletons. The length of the CDR3 is 14 residues. Germline-derived CDR1 and CDR2 are LNHDA and SQIVND (reference sequence). From live CD3+CD8+TCRalphabeta+ cells, four PD-1 and/or TIGIT subsets were sorted. This clonotype was recorded a few times. One end of the junction varies from germline; a read error may be responsible.

The sample in question was CD8+ T cells from PBMCs, obtained at baseline or after one month of anti-PD-1 therapy (not recorded which). The V and J genes are TRBV19 and TRBJ2-4, with no clear D. This sequence was found in a human donor with melanoma. In DNA, the CDR3 is TGTGCCACCCCTCCCTCCCCTCTCAAAAACACTCAGTACTTC. This codes for CATPPSPLKNTQYF.